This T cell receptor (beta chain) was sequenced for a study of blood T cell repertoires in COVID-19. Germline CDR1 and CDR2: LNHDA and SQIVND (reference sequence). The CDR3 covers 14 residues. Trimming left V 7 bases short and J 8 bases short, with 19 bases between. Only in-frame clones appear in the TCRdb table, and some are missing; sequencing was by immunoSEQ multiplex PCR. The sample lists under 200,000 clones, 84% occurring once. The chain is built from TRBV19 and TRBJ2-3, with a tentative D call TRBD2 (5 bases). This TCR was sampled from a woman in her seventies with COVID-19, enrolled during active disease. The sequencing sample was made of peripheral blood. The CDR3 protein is CASKEADPGITQYF. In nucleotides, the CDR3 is TGTGCCAGTAAGGAAGCGGACCCGGGGATTACGCAGTATTTT.